The rows below give T cell receptor beta chains drawn from one sample of a study of cytomegalovirus exposure and HLA in healthy donors. TCRdb's copy holds only in-frame clones and misses some; the assay was immunoSEQ multiplex PCR. The sample comprises fewer than 120,000 clones, approximately 84% of which are singletons, and around 2% rests with the top ten. Sequencing was performed on PBMCs. These receptors originate from a man aged 35-49 years in good health and CMV-seronegative. CDR3s include the opening cysteine and the closing phenylalanine or tryptophan. A D gene is named only where the DNA matches it firmly. Only some rows state a clone size, as once, few, many or a class for expanded clones.

clone_size d_call j_call v_call cdr3_aa cdr3_nt
few TRBD1 TRBJ1-2 TRBV5-6 CASNRQGNYGYTF TGTGCCAGCAACAGACAGGGTAACTATGGCTACACCTTC
. . TRBJ1-4 TRBV6-1 CASSDRAGFEWPKLFF TGTGCCAGCAGTGACAGGGCAGGGTTTGAATGGCCAAAACTGTTTTTT
once TRBD1 TRBJ1-5 TRBV7-9 CASSSGQGVGQPQHF TGTGCCAGCAGCTCGGGACAGGGAGTAGGACAGCCCCAGCATTTT
. . TRBJ2-5 TRBV6-1 CASSEGSQETQYF TGTGCCAGCAGTGAAGGCAGCCAAGAGACCCAGTACTTC
. . TRBJ2-3 TRBV5-1 CASSLEGLSDTQYF TGCGCCAGCAGCTTGGAGGGACTCTCGGATACGCAGTATTTT
. . TRBJ1-2 TRBV5-4 CASSLRGQNYGYTF TGTGCCAGCAGCCTACGTGGACAGAACTATGGCTACACCTTC
. . TRBJ2-7 TRBV5-6 CASSLARAGRASYEQYF TGTGCCAGCAGCTTGGCGAGGGCAGGAAGAGCCAGTTACGAGCAGTACTTC
. TRBD1 TRBJ1-5 TRBV5-1 CASSLTGGSNQPQHF TGCGCCAGCAGCTTGACAGGGGGTAGCAATCAGCCCCAGCATTTT
. . TRBJ2-7 TRBV11-3 CASRSPETGEYEQYF TGTGCCAGCCGGAGCCCGGAAACAGGAGAATACGAGCAGTACTTC
. TRBD1 TRBJ1-6 TRBV30 CAWSVRRTGGNSPLHF TGTGCCTGGAGTGTACGAAGGACAGGGGGCAATTCACCCCTCCACTTT
. . TRBJ2-4 TRBV6-1 CASSEQGTRNIQYF TGTGCCAGCAGTGAACAGGGAACCCGAAACATTCAGTACTTC
. TRBD1 TRBJ1-2 TRBV28 CASSLSGTARVGYTF TGTGCCAGCAGTTTGTCCGGGACAGCGAGGGTCGGCTACACCTTC